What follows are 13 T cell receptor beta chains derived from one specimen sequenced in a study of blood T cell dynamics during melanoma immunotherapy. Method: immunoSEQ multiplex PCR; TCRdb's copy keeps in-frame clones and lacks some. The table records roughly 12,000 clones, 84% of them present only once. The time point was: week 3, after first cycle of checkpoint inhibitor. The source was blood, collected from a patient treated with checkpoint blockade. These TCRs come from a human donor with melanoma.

The CDR3 nucleotides read TGTGCCAGCAGCTGGGGCGCTGAAGCTTTCTTT. Translation gives CASSWGAEAFF. V and J are TRBV13 and TRBJ1-1; weak D call: TRBD1 (5 bases). This CDR3 comprises 11 residues. Deletions cut 4 bases from V and 6 bases from J, with 6 bases between. Germline CDR1 reads PRHDT; CDR2 reads FYEKMQ (reference sequence).

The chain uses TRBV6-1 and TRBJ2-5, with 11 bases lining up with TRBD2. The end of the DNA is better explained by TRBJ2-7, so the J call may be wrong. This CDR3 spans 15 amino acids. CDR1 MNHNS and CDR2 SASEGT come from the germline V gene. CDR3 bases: TGTGCCAGCAGTGAAAAACTAGCGGGGGCCTACGAGCAGTACTTC. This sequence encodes CASSEKLAGAYEQYF.

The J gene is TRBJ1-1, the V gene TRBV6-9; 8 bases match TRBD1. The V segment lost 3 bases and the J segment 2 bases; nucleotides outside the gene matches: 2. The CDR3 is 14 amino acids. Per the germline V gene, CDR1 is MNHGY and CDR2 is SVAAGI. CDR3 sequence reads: CASSYRGRNTEAFF. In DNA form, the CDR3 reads TGTGCCAGCAGTTACAGGGGGCGAAACACTGAAGCTTTCTTT.

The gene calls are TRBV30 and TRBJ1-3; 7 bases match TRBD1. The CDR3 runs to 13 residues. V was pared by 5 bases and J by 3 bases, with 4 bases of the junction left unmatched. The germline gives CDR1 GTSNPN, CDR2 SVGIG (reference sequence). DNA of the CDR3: TGTGCCTGGGCAGGGGGGAGTGGAAACACCATATATTTT. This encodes CAWAGGSGNTIYF. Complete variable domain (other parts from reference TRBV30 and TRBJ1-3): SQTIHQWPATLVQPVGSPLSLECTVEGTSNPNLYWYRQAAGRGLQLLFYSVGIGQISSEVPQNLSASRPQDRQFILSSKKLLLSDSGFYLCAWAGGSGNTIYFGEGSWLTVV.

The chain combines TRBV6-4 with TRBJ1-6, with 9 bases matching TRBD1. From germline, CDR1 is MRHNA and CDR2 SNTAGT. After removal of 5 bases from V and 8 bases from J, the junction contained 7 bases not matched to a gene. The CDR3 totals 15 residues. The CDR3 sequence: CASSPTTGGDSPLHF. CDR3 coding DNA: TGTGCCAGCAGTCCCACGACAGGGGGGGATTCACCCCTCCACTTT.

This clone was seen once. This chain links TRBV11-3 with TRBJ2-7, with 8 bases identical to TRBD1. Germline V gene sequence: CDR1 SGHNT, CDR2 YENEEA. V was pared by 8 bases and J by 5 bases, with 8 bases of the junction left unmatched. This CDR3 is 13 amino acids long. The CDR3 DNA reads TGTGCCAGCCTTGGGCAGGGGGCCCACGAGCAGTACTTC. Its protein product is CASLGQGAHEQYF. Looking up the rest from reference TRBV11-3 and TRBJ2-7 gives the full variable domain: EAGVVQSPRYKIIEKKQPVAFWCNPISGHNTLYWYLQNLGQGPELLIRYENEEAVDDSQLPKDRFSAERLKGVDSTLKIQPAELGDSAVYLCASLGQGAHEQYFGPGTRLTVT.

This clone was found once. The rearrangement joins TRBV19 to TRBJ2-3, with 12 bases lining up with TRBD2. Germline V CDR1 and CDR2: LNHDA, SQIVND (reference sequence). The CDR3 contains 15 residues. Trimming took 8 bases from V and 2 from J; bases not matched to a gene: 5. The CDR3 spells CASGLAGTLTDTQYF. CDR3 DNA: TGTGCCAGTGGACTAGCGGGGACCCTCACAGATACGCAGTATTTT.

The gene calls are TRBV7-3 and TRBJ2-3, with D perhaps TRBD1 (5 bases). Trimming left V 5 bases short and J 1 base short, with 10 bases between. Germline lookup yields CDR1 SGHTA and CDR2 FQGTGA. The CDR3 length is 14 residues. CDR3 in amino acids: CASSGVGGTDTQYF. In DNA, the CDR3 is TGTGCCAGCAGCGGCGTAGGGGGCACAGATACGCAGTATTTT.

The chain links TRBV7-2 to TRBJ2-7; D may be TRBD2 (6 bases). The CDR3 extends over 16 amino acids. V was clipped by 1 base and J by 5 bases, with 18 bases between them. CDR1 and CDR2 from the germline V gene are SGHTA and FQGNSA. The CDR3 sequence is CASSLEGLNQGNEQYF. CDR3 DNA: TGTGCCAGCAGCTTAGAGGGACTCAACCAGGGAAACGAGCAGTACTTC.

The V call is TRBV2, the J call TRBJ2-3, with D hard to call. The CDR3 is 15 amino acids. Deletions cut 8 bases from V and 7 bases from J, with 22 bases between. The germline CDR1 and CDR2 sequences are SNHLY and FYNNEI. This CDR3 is CASHVDRSRLNTQYF. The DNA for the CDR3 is TGTGCCAGCCATGTAGATCGAAGTCGTTTGAATACGCAGTATTTT.

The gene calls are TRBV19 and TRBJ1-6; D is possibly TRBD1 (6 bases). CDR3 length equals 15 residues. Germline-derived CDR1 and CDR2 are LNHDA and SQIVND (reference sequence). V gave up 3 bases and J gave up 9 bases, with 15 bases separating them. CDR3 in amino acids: CASSISRQGSSPLHF. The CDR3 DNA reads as TGTGCCAGTAGTATCTCTAGGCAGGGGAGTTCACCCCTCCACTTT.

The CDR3 reads CASSAFRGGRTDTQYF. DNA for the CDR3: TGTGCCAGCAGTGCTTTCAGGGGTGGCAGGACAGATACGCAGTATTTT. J is TRBJ2-3 and V is TRBV6-1; TRBD1 might be the D (6 bases). There are 16 residues in the CDR3. Germline V lookup: CDR1 MNHNS, CDR2 SASEGT. The V gene lost 4 bases and the J gene lost 3 bases, with 17 bases spanning the gap.

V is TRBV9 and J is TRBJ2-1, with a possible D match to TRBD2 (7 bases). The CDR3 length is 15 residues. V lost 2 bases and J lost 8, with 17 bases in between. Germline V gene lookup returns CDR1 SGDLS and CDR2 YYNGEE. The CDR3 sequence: CASSVEGGAPDEQFF. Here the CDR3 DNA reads TGTGCCAGCAGCGTCGAGGGGGGGGCCCCCGATGAGCAGTTCTTC.